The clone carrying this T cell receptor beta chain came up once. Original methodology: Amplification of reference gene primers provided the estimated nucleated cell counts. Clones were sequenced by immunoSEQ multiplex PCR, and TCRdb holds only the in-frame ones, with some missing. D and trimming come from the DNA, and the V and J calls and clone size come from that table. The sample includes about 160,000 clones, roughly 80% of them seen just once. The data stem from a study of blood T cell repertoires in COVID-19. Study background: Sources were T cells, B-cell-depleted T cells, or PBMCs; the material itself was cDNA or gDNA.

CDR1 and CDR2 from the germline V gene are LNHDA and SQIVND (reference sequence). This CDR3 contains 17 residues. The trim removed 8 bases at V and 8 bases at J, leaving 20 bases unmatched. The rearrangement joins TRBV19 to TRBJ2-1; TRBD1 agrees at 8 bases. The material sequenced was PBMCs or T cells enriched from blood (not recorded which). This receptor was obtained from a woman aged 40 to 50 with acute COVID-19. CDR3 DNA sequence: TGTGCCAGTGCCCTGTACAGGGGGAAGGGGCCCGGCGATGAGCAGTTCTTC. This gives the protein CASALYRGKGPGDEQFF.